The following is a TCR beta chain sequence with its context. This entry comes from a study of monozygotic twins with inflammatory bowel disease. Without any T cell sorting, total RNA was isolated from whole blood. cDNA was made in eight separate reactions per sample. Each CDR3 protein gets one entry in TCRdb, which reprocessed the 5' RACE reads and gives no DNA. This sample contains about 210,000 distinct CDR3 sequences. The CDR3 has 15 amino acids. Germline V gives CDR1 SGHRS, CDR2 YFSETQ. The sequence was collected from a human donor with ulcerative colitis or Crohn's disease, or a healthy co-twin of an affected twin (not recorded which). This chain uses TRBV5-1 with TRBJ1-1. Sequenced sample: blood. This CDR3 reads CASSQLARPNTEAFF. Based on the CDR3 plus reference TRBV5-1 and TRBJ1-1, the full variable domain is KAGVTQTPRYLIKTRGQQVTLSCSPISGHRSVSWYQQTPGQGLQFLFEYFSETQRNKGNFPGRFSGRQFSNSRSEMNVSTLELGDSALYLCASSQLARPNTEAFFGQGTRLTVV.